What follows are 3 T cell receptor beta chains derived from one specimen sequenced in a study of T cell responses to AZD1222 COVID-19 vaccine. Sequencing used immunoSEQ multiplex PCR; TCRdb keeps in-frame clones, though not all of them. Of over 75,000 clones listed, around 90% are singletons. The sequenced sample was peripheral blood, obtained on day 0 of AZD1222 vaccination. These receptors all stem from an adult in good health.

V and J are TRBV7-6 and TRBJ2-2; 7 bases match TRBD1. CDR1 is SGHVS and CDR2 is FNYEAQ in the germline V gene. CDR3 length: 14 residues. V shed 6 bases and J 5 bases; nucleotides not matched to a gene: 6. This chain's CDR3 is CASRNTGATGELFF. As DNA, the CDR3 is TGTGCCAGCAGAAATACAGGGGCGACCGGGGAGCTGTTTTTT.

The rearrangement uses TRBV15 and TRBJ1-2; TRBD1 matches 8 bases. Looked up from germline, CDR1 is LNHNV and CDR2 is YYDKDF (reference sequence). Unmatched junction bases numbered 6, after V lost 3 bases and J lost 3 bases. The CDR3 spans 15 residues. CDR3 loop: CATSRDRARDYGYTF. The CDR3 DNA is TGTGCCACCAGCAGGGACAGGGCTAGGGACTATGGCTACACCTTC.

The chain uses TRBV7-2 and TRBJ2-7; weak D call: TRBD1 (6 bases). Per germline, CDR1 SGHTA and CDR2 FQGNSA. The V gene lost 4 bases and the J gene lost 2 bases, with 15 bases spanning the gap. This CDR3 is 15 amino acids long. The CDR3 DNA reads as TGTGCCAGCAGCTCTTCAGGGGCTGAGACCTACGAGCAGTACTTC. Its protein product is CASSSSGAETYEQYF. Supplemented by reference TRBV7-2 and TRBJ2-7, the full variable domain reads GAGVSQSPSNKVTEKGKDVELRCDPISGHTALYWYRQSLGQGLEFLIYFQGNSAPDKSGLPSDRFSAERTGGSVSTLTIQRTQQEDSAVYLCASSSSGAETYEQYFGPGTRLTVT.